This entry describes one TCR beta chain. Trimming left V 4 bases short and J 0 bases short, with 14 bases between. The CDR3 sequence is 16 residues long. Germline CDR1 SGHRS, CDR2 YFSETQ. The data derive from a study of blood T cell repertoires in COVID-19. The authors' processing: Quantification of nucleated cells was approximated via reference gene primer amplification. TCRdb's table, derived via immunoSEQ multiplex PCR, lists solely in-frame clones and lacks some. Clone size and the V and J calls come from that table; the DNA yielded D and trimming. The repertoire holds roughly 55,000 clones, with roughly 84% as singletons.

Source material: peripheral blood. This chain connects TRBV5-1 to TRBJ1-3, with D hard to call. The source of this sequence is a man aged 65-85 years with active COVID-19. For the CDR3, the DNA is TGCGCCAGCAGCCCCACCGGCGGAAGCTCTGGAAACACCATATATTTT. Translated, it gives CASSPTGGSSGNTIYF.